This entry lists 24 T cell receptor beta chains sequenced from one sample in a study of cytomegalovirus exposure and HLA in healthy donors. The PCR contained 60 Vbeta and 13 Jbeta primers. Here immunoSEQ multiplex PCR was the method, and the copy in TCRdb shows in-frame clones only, minus some. This table has about 130,000 clones, roughly 70% appearing once. Sequencing was done on a sample of PBMCs. These receptors were obtained from a man aged 30 to 45 in good health and CMV-seronegative.

The chain has TRBV7-8 and TRBJ1-6; D is perhaps TRBD1 (5 bases). Germline values: CDR1 SGHVS, CDR2 FQNEAQ. This CDR3 spans 15 amino acids. V was pared by 6 bases and J by 9 bases, with 18 bases between. In DNA form, the CDR3 reads TGTGCCAGCAGTCTGACGGGGGGATGGGGTTCACCCCTCCACTTT. It yields the protein CASSLTGGWGSPLHF.

The chain recombines TRBV7-9 with TRBJ2-1; unclear D gene. The germline CDR1 and CDR2 sequences are SEHNR and FQNEAQ (reference sequence). V was pared by 3 bases and J by 6 bases, with 3 bases between. This CDR3 comprises 11 residues. The CDR3 spells CASSFSNEQFF. CDR3 in DNA: TGTGCCAGCAGCTTTAGCAATGAGCAGTTCTTC.

V gene TRBV28 combines with J gene TRBJ2-2; D not certain. Between the trimmed V and J ends, which lost 5 bases and 7 bases, there was a span of 8 bases. Looked up from germline, CDR1 is MDHEN and CDR2 is SYDVKM. CDR3 length: 12 amino acids. CDR3 region: CASSTTGGELFF. The CDR3 DNA is TGTGCCAGCAGTACGACGGGCGGGGAGCTGTTTTTT.

This clone was seen a handful of times. V usage is TRBV4-1 and J usage is TRBJ1-4, with D hard to call. The CDR3 has 14 amino acids. V lost 4 bases, J lost 7 bases, and 13 bases lay in between. In germline, CDR1 is MGHRA, CDR2 YSYEKL. CDR3: CASSPRSTSEKLFF. The CDR3 bases are TGCGCCAGCAGCCCACGGAGCACGAGTGAAAAACTGTTTTTT.

The chain combines TRBV11-2 with TRBJ2-3; D is possibly TRBD2 (6 bases). The CDR3 loop spans 15 amino acids. The V end was cut by 1 base, the J end by 2 bases, with 10 bases between. Per the germline V gene, CDR1 is SGHAT and CDR2 is FQNNGV. CDR3 DNA sequence: TGTGCCAGCAGCTTAGGTAGCGGCCCCACAGATACGCAGTATTTT. Amino acid sequence: CASSLGSGPTDTQYF.

Points on this clone: Compared with germline, one end of the junction differs, possibly owing to a read error. The chain has TRBV7-9 and TRBJ2-7, with 7 positions matching TRBD1. This CDR3 comprises 13 residues. Germline CDR1 SEHNR, CDR2 FQNEAQ (reference sequence). The CDR3 sequence: CSSSLRTGHEQYF. The CDR3 nucleotides are TGTTCCAGCAGCCTACGGACAGGCCACGAGCAGTACTTC. The entire variable domain, with the rest obtained from reference TRBV7-9 and TRBJ2-7, is as follows: DTGVSQNPRHKITKRGQNVTFRCDPISEHNRLYWYRQTLGQGPEFLTYFQNEAQLEKSRLLSDRFSAERPKGSFSTLEIQRTEQGDSAMYLCSSSLRTGHEQYFGPGTRLTVT.

This clone is a singleton in its sample. The chain recombines TRBV5-1 with TRBJ2-5, with 7 bases fitting TRBD2. J gave up 2 bases and V 7 bases, and 11 bases lay outside the gene matches. The CDR3 loop spans 15 amino acids. Germline CDR1 reads SGHRS; CDR2 reads YFSETQ. CDR3: CASEWASGTQETQYF. The CDR3 coding sequence is TGCGCCAGCGAGTGGGCTAGCGGTACACAAGAGACCCAGTACTTC.

V gene TRBV11-2 combines with J gene TRBJ2-1; 11 bases are shared with TRBD2. Germline assignment: CDR1 SGHAT and CDR2 FQNNGV. The J segment lost 3 bases and the V segment lost 5 bases, leaving 3 bases of the junction unmatched. CDR3 length equals 15 residues. The CDR3 reads CASSRTSGGYNEQFF. The CDR3 DNA is TGTGCCAGCAGCCGAACTAGCGGGGGCTACAATGAGCAGTTCTTC.

The rearrangement joins TRBV19 to TRBJ1-2; 8 positions agree with TRBD1. V gave up 4 bases and J gave up 5 bases; unmatched junction bases: 12. Germline V gene lookup returns CDR1 LNHDA and CDR2 SQIVND (reference sequence). The CDR3 has 16 residues. This CDR3 reads CASSRRSRGPGYGYTF. Written as DNA, the CDR3 is TGTGCCAGTAGTAGGCGATCCAGGGGGCCCGGATATGGCTACACCTTC. Together with reference TRBV19 and TRBJ1-2, the CDR3 gives the full variable domain: DGGITQSPKYLFRKEGQNVTLSCEQNLNHDAMYWYRQDPGQGLRLIYYSQIVNDFQKGDIAEGYSVSREKKESFPLTVTSAQKNPTAFYLCASSRRSRGPGYGYTFGSGTRLTVV.

This clone was counted a few times. V gene TRBV7-3 combines with J gene TRBJ1-2; D possibly corresponds to TRBD1 (5 bases). Looked up from germline, CDR1 is SGHTA and CDR2 is FQGTGA. V dropped 3 bases and J dropped 8 bases, with 16 bases sitting between them. CDR3 length: 14 amino acids. The CDR3, as DNA: TGTGCCAGCAGCTTTAGCGGGGCTCAGGACGGCTACACCTTC. Its translation is CASSFSGAQDGYTF.

This chain uses TRBV11-2 with TRBJ2-7; tentative D call: TRBD1 (5 bases). With 4 bases removed from V and 1 base from J, the gap between germline ends came to 8 bases. Germline CDR1 is SGHAT and CDR2 is FQNNGV. The CDR3 contains 13 residues. In nucleotides, the CDR3 is TGTGCCAGCAGCTCGACAGAATCCTACGAGCAGTACTTC. Translation gives CASSSTESYEQYF.

The chain uses TRBV9 and TRBJ2-3, with D perhaps TRBD1 (5 bases). This CDR3 is 14 amino acids long. Germline V lookup: CDR1 SGDLS, CDR2 YYNGEE. V was clipped by 0 bases and J by 4 bases, with 9 bases between them. As DNA, the CDR3 is TGTGCCAGCAGCGTAGTTGACAGCGCAGATACGCAGTATTTT. The encoded protein is CASSVVDSADTQYF. The variable domain in full, completed from reference TRBV9 and TRBJ2-3, reads DSGVTQTPKHLITATGQRVTLRCSPRSGDLSVYWYQQSLDQGLQFLIQYYNGEERAKGNILERFSAQQFPDLHSELNLSSLELGDSALYFCASSVVDSADTQYFGPGTRLTVL.

The chain recombines TRBV5-1 with TRBJ2-7; 7 nucleotides match TRBD2. The CDR3 has 14 amino acids. The junction had 6 bases not matched to a gene; V was cut back by 1 base and J by 5 bases. CDR1 and CDR2 (germline): SGHRS, YFSETQ. The CDR3 sequence: CASSLRSGTNEQYF. The CDR3 coding sequence is TGCGCCAGCAGCTTGCGGTCAGGGACTAACGAGCAGTACTTC.

V and J are TRBV9 and TRBJ2-2; 8 bases are a match to TRBD2. With V trimmed by 4 bases and J by 8 bases, 13 bases remained unmatched. Looked up from germline, CDR1 is SGDLS and CDR2 is YYNGEE. CDR3 length equals 16 residues. This CDR3 reads CASSPNTGGASGELFF. The CDR3 coding sequence is TGTGCCAGCAGCCCAAACACCGGGGGGGCCTCGGGGGAGCTGTTTTTT.

The rearrangement links TRBV5-6 to TRBJ1-3; 7 bases map to TRBD1. This CDR3 is built from 14 residues. The V and J ends lost 3 bases and 0 bases, in that order; junction bases with no gene match: 0. Germline lookup yields CDR1 SGHDT and CDR2 YYEEEE. Written as DNA, the CDR3 is TGTGCCAGCAGCTGGACAGGCTCTGGAAACACCATATATTTT. It translates to CASSWTGSGNTIYF.

The V gene is TRBV5-6, the J gene TRBJ2-3, with D maybe TRBD2 (5 bases). The V end was cut by 3 bases, the J end by 4 bases, with 6 bases between. From germline, CDR1 is SGHDT and CDR2 YYEEEE. The CDR3 consists of 12 residues. The CDR3 sequence: CASSSGADTQYF. The DNA for the CDR3 is TGTGCCAGCAGCTCCGGGGCAGATACGCAGTATTTT.

The chain links TRBV19 to TRBJ1-1, with 10 positions matching TRBD1. The CDR3 covers 15 residues. CDR1 LNHDA and CDR2 SQIVND come from the germline V gene (reference sequence). Trimming at V came to 4 bases and at J to 6 bases, leaving 8 bases not matched to a gene. The CDR3 region is CASSKGTGVTSEAFF. For the CDR3, the DNA is TGTGCCAGTAGTAAGGGGACAGGGGTAACTTCTGAAGCTTTCTTT.

V usage is TRBV5-1 and J usage is TRBJ2-3, with TRBD2 matching 8 bases. Looked up from germline, CDR1 is SGHRS and CDR2 is YFSETQ. Losses at the gene ends were 0 bases for V and 6 bases for J; bases not matched to a gene: 12. The CDR3 loop spans 17 amino acids. CDR3 residues: CASSLADGGGPGDTQYF. The CDR3 DNA is TGCGCCAGCAGCTTGGCTGATGGCGGGGGGCCGGGGGATACGCAGTATTTT.

The chain joins TRBV30 to TRBJ2-7; possible D gene TRBD2, 6 bases. Germline-derived CDR1 and CDR2 are GTSNPN and SVGIG (reference sequence). V was pared by 5 bases and J by 0 bases, with 20 bases between. This CDR3 comprises 16 residues. The CDR3 DNA is TGTGCCTGGGGTAGGACTATGGGACTCCTCTCCTACGAGCAGTACTTC. Translated: CAWGRTMGLLSYEQYF.

V and J are TRBV18 and TRBJ2-7; TRBD1 matches at 9 bases. This CDR3 spans 15 amino acids. The germline V gene has CDR1 KGHSH and CDR2 LQKENI. The J segment lost 1 base and the V segment lost 3 bases, leaving 4 bases of the junction unmatched. The CDR3 DNA reads TGTGCCAGCTCACCCACAGGGGGCGCTTCCTACGAGCAGTACTTC. This sequence encodes CASSPTGGASYEQYF.

A single count supports this clone. This chain uses TRBV18 with TRBJ2-2; D call uncertain. V was shortened by 0 bases and J by 0 bases, with 5 bases between the two germline ends. Germline values: CDR1 KGHSH, CDR2 LQKENI. The CDR3 contains 15 residues. DNA of the CDR3: TGTGCCAGCTCACCACCAGAGCCGAACACCGGGGAGCTGTTTTTT. It codes for CASSPPEPNTGELFF.

The chain joins TRBV11-3 to TRBJ2-1; weak D call: TRBD2 (7 bases). The germline V gene has CDR1 SGHNT and CDR2 YENEEA. This CDR3 is built from 13 residues. V was clipped by 7 bases and J by 2 bases, with 9 bases between them. The CDR3 protein is CASTGGPYNEQFF. The CDR3 DNA sequence: TGTGCCAGCACCGGGGGGCCCTACAATGAGCAGTTCTTC.

This chain uses TRBV27 with TRBJ1-5; weak D call: TRBD1 (6 bases). The germline V and J ends were trimmed by 3 bases and 0 bases, with 15 bases remaining between them. CDR1 and CDR2 from the germline V gene are MNHEY and SMNVEV (reference sequence). The CDR3 covers 17 residues. The CDR3 DNA reads TGTGCCAGCAGTTTTCTTGGCTCAGGGGATAGCAATCAGCCCCAGCATTTT. This encodes CASSFLGSGDSNQPQHF.

This clone has a handful of counts. The chain has TRBV19 and TRBJ1-1, with a possible D match to TRBD1 (6 bases). The CDR3 spans 19 residues. The V gene's germline CDR1 is LNHDA and CDR2 SQIVND (reference sequence). V shed 3 bases and J shed 0 bases, with 23 bases lying between them. DNA of the CDR3: TGTGCCAGTAGTATCGACATGAGCAGGGAAGGGGGTATGAACACTGAAGCTTTCTTT. Protein: CASSIDMSREGGMNTEAFF.